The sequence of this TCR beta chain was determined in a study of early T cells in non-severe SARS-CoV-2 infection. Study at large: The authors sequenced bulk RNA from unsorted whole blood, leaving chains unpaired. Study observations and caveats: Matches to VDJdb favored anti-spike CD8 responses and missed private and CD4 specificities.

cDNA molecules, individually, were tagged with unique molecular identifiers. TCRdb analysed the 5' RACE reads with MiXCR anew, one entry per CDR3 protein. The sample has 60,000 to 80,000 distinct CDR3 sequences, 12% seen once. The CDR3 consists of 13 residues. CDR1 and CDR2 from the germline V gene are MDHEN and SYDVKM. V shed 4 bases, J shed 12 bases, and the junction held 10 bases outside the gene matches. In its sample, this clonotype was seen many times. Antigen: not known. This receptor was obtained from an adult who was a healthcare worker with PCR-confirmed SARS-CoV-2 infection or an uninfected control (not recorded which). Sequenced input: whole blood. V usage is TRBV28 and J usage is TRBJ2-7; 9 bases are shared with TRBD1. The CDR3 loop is CASSSNRGRLSYF. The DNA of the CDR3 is TGTGCCAGCAGTTCGAACAGGGGGCGACTTTCGTACTTC.